A selection of T cell receptor beta chains follows, all from one sample in a study of T-cell reconstitution after alpha-beta-depleted transplantation in children. Each CDR3 protein gets one entry after TCRdb re-called the PCR reads with MiXCR. Found here are 450,000 to 550,000 distinct CDR3 sequences, about an eighth of them singletons; the top ten hold roughly 15%. Sequences were derived from PBMCs, mostly from graft donor cells, sampled 180 days after TCRalphabeta/CD19-depleted stem cell transplant. These receptors originate from a female patient aged 2-9 years who had a stem cell transplant for aplastic anemia, so the T cells may come from the graft donor. The CDR3 runs from the conserved cysteine through the conserved F or W. A D gene is named only where the DNA matches it firmly. Expanded clones get a size class; other rows say once, few or many, or leave the size out.

D: TRBD2
size: few
J: TRBJ2-3
V: TRBV11-2
DNA: TGTGCCAGCAGCATCGGGACTAGCGGGAGGGCCACACCCACAGATACGCAGTATTTT
CDR3: CASSIGTSGRATPTDTQYF

D: .
size: many
J: TRBJ2-3
V: TRBV7-2
DNA: TGTGCCAGCAGCGTCAGGATGGCCCGCACAGATACGCAGTATTTT
CDR3: CASSVRMARTDTQYF

D: .
size: few
J: TRBJ2-5
V: TRBV6-1
DNA: TGTGCCAGCAGGAGGGGGGGATCAGAGACCCAGTACTTC
CDR3: CASRRGGSETQYF

D: .
size: few
J: TRBJ2-7
V: TRBV20-1
DNA: TGCAGTGCTACGGAACCGGGGTCCCCCTACGAGCAGTACTTC
CDR3: CSATEPGSPYEQYF

D: .
size: .
J: TRBJ2-2
V: TRBV5-1
DNA: TGCGCCAGCAGCGCGGACACGACCGGGGAGCTGTTTTTT
CDR3: CASSADTTGELFF

D: .
size: many
J: TRBJ2-7
V: TRBV7-9
DNA: TGTGCCAGCAGCGAAGGGGAGCAGTACTTC
CDR3: CASSEGEQYF

D: TRBD1
size: many
J: TRBJ2-5
V: TRBV3-1
DNA: TGTGCCAGCAGCCAATTCCCGGACAGGGGACAAGAGACCCAGTACTTC
CDR3: CASSQFPDRGQETQYF

D: .
size: .
J: TRBJ2-3
V: TRBV10-3
DNA: TGTGCCATCAGAAAAGGGAGCACAGATACGCAGTATTTT
CDR3: CAIRKGSTDTQYF

D: .
size: few
J: TRBJ1-5
V: TRBV5-1
DNA: TGCGCCAGCAGCTTCGACGGCAGGGACTTAGGGCCCCAGCATTTT
CDR3: CASSFDGRDLGPQHF

D: .
size: many
J: TRBJ2-1
V: TRBV12-3/TRBV12-4
DNA: TGTGCCAGCAGTTCAGGTAGTCATAATGAGCAGTTCTTC
CDR3: CASSSGSHNEQFF